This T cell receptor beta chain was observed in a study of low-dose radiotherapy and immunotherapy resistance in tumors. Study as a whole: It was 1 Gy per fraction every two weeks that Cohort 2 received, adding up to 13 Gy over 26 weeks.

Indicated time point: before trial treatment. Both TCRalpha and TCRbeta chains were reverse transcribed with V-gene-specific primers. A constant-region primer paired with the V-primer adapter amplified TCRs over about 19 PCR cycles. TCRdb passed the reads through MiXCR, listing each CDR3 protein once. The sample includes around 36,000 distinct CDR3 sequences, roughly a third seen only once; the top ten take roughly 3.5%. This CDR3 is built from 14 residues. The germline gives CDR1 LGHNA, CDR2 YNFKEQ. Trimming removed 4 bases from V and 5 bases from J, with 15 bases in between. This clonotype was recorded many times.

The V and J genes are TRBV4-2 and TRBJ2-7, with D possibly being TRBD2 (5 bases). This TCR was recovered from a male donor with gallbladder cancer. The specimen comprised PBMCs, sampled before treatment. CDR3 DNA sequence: TGTGCCAGCAGCCCACACCGGGGTGGGAACGAGCAGTACTTC. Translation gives CASSPHRGGNEQYF.